The 7 T cell receptor beta chains below all came from one sample that was sequenced in a study of T cell changes during pregnancy in multiple sclerosis. The repertoire was sequenced with immunoSEQ multiplex PCR; TCRdb's copy has only in-frame clones and lacks some. The sample has under 60,000 clones; about nine tenths are singletons. The source material was CD4+ T cells from peripheral blood mononuclear cells, sampled after pregnancy. Every receptor here comes from a female donor with multiple sclerosis, enrolled in a pregnancy study.

This clone was counted a single time. V is TRBV21-1 and J is TRBJ1-2; the table assigns TRBD1, which was not confirmed against the DNA. TRBV21-1 is described as a pseudogene. The CDR3 is made up of 13 amino acids. The DNA for the CDR3 is TGTGCCAGCAGCCCGCCCGGACAGGCTAGCTACACCTTC. Amino acid sequence: CASSPPGQASYTF.

This chain uses TRBV18 with TRBJ2-4; D is perhaps TRBD1 (6 bases). Germline V CDR1 and CDR2: KGHSH, LQKENI. The CDR3 is made up of 16 amino acids. Trimming removed 4 bases from V and 0 bases from J, with 13 bases in between. The CDR3, as DNA: TGTGCCAGCTCACGCGGACAGATCCTAGCCAAAAACATTCAGTACTTC. This translates into CASSRGQILAKNIQYF.

This clone was seen only once. The chain combines TRBV9 with TRBJ2-1; D might be TRBD1 (6 bases). V was clipped by 0 bases and J by 0 bases, with 7 bases between them. This CDR3 comprises 15 residues. CDR1 is SGDLS, CDR2 YYNGEE, per germline. Here the CDR3 reads CASSVEGDSYNEQFF. The CDR3 DNA is TGTGCCAGCAGCGTAGAGGGGGACTCCTACAATGAGCAGTTCTTC.

This rearrangement joins TRBV6-1 to TRBJ2-7; 9 nucleotides align to TRBD1. The CDR3 loop spans 16 amino acids. With V trimmed by 4 bases and J by 3 bases, 10 bases remained unmatched. Germline CDR1 is MNHNS and CDR2 is SASEGT. CDR3: CASSVGPGQGFYEQYF. The CDR3 DNA follows: TGTGCCAGCAGTGTCGGGCCGGGACAGGGATTCTACGAGCAGTACTTC.

The chain is built from TRBV7-2 and TRBJ2-3; perhaps TRBD1 as D (7 bases). Germline V lookup: CDR1 SGHTA, CDR2 FQGNSA. The CDR3 is 14 residues long. Deletions cut 5 bases from V and 3 bases from J, with 12 bases between. The CDR3 protein is CASSLQGGTDTQYF. CDR3 DNA sequence: TGTGCCAGCAGCCTGCAGGGGGGAACAGATACGCAGTATTTT.

This clone came up once. The V gene is TRBV6-5, the J gene TRBJ1-1; D may be TRBD1 (5 bases). Germline V gives CDR1 MNHEY, CDR2 SVGAGI. Trimming removed 4 bases from V and 4 bases from J, with 16 bases in between. This CDR3 is built from 15 residues. The CDR3: CASSSGLFVGTEAFF. As DNA, the CDR3 is TGTGCCAGCAGTTCGGGACTGTTTGTGGGCACTGAAGCTTTCTTT.

The chain employs TRBV4-1 and TRBJ1-3, with 7 bases matching TRBD1. CDR3 length equals 20 residues. Germline CDR1 is MGHRA and CDR2 is YSYEKL. Trimming cost V 1 base and J 0 bases; bases outside gene matches: 15. CDR3 nucleotide sequence: TGCGCCAGCAGCCAAGCCACCCTAGACAGGGCTTCCATCTCTGGAAACACCATATATTTT. Amino acid sequence: CASSQATLDRASISGNTIYF.